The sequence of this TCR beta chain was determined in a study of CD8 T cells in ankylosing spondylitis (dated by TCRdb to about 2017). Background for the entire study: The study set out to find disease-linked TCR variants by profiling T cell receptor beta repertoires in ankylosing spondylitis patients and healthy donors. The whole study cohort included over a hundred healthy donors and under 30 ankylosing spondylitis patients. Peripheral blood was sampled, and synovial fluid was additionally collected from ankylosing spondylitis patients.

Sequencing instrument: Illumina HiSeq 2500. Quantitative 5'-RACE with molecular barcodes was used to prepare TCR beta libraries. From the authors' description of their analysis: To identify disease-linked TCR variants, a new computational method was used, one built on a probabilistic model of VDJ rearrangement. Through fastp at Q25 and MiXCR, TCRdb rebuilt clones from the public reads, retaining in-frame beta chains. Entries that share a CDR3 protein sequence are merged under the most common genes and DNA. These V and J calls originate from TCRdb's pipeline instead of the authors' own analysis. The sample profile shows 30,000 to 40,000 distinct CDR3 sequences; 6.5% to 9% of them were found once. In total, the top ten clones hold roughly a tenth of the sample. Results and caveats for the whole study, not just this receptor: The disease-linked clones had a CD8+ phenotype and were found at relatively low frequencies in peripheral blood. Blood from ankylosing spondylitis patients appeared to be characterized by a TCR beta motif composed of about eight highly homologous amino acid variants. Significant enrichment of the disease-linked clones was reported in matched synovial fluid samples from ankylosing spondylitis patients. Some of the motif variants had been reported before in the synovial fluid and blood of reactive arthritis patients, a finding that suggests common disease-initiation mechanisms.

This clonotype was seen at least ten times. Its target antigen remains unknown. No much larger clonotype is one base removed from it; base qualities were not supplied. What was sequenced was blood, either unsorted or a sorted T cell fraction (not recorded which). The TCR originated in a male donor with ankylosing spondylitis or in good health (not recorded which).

The DNA sequence reads TGTGCCAGCAGAGTCGCGGGGTATGGCTACACCTTC. This yields the protein CASRVAGYGYTF. The chain uses TRBV3-1 and TRBJ1-2, with no confidently assigned D gene. The CDR3 runs 12 amino acids, cysteine and phenylalanine included. The kept DNA is CDR3 alone, 36 bases in frame from the first base. The V end loses 6 bases and the J end loses 5 bases, and a stretch of 10 bases separates them. CDR1 and CDR2, per the germline V gene (reference sequence), are LGHDT and YNNKEL. Reference TRBV3-1 and TRBJ1-2 genes cover what lies past the CDR3, so the full variable domain is DTAVSQTPKYLVTQMGNDKSIKCEQNLGHDTMYWYKQDSKKFLKIMFSYNNKELIINETVPNRFSPKSPDKAHLNLHINSLELGDSAVYFCASRVAGYGYTFGSGTRLTVV.